This TCR beta chain was identified in a study of blood T cell repertoires in COVID-19. Turning to the study itself: Sites across the United States, Italy and Spain contributed samples from acute and convalescent COVID-19.

Under the authors' procedure: Amplified reference gene primers provided the basis for estimating nucleated cell counts. Clones were read by immunoSEQ multiplex PCR, and TCRdb kept only the in-frame ones, dropping some. That table is the source of V, J and clone size, and D and trimming were worked out from the DNA. This sample carries more than 110,000 clones, approximately 84% of them seen once, and the ten largest clones take roughly 8.6%. Looked up from germline, CDR1 is SNHLY and CDR2 is FYNNEI. The junction had 21 bases not matched to a gene; V was cut back by 8 bases and J by 8 bases. There are 18 residues in the CDR3.

The chain combines TRBV2 with TRBJ1-1; 12 nucleotides line up with TRBD1. The receptor was isolated from a woman of 80 years or more in a cohort sampled during active or convalescent COVID-19. The sequenced material came from peripheral blood. DNA for the CDR3: TGTGCCAGCGCGGTGAGGGGACAGGGGGCGCCCGGTGGCAGAGAAGCTTTCTTT. It translates to CASAVRGQGAPGGREAFF.